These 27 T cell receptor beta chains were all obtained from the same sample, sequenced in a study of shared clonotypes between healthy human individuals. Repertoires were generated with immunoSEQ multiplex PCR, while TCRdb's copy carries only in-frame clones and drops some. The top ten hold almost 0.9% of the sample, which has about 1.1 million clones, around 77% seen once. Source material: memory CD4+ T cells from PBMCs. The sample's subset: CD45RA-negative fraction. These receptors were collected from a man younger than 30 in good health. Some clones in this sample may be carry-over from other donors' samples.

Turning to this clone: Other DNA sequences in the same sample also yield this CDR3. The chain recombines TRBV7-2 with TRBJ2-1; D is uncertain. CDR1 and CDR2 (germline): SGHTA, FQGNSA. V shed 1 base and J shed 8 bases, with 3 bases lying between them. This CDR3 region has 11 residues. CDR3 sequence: CASSLGDEQFF. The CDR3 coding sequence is TGTGCCAGCAGCTTAGGAGATGAGCAGTTCTTC.

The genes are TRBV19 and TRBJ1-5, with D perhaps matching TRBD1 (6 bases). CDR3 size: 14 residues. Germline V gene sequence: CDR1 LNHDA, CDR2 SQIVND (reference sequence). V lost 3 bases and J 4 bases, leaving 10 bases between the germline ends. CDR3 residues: CASSIGQSNQPQHF. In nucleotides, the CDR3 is TGTGCCAGTAGTATCGGACAGTCTAATCAGCCCCAGCATTTT.

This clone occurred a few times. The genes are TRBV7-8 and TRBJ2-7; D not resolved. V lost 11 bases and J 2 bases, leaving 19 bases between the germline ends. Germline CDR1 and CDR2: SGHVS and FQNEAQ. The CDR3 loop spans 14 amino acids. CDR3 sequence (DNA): TGTGCCTCTACCAAGGAAGTGTGGGCCTACGAGCAGTACTTC. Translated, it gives CASTKEVWAYEQYF.

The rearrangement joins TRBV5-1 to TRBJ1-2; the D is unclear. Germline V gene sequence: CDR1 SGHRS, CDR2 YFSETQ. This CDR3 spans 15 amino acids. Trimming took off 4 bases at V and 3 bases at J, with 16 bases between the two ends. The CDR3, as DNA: TGCGCCAGCAGCCCCCGGGGTCAGGCGCACTATGGCTACACCTTC. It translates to CASSPRGQAHYGYTF.

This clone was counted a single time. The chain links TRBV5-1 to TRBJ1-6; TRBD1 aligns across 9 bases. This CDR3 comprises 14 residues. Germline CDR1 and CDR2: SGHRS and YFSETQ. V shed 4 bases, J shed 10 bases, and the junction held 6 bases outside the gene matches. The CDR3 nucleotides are TGCGCCAGCAGCCCCGGACAGGGGAGGTCACCCCTCCACTTT. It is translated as CASSPGQGRSPLHF. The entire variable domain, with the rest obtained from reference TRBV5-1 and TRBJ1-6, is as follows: KAGVTQTPRYLIKTRGQQVTLSCSPISGHRSVSWYQQTPGQGLQFLFEYFSETQRNKGNFPGRFSGRQFSNSRSEMNVSTLELGDSALYLCASSPGQGRSPLHFGNGTRLTVT.

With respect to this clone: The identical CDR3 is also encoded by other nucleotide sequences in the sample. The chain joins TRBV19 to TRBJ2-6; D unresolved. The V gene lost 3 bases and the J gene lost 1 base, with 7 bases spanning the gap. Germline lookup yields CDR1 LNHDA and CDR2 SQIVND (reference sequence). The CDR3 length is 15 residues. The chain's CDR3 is CASSIRGSGANVLTF. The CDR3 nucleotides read TGTGCCAGTAGTATCCGTGGGTCTGGGGCCAACGTCCTGACTTTC. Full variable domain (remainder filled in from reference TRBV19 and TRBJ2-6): DGGITQSPKYLFRKEGQNVTLSCEQNLNHDAMYWYRQDPGQGLRLIYYSQIVNDFQKGDIAEGYSVSREKKESFPLTVTSAQKNPTAFYLCASSIRGSGANVLTFGAGSRLTVL.

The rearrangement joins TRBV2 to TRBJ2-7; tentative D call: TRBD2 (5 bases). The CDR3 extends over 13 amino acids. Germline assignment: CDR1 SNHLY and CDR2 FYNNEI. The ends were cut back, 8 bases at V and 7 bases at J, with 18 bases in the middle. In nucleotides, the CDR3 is TGTGCCAGCGGTTTGGAACTCCGCGGGGAGCAGTACTTC. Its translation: CASGLELRGEQYF.

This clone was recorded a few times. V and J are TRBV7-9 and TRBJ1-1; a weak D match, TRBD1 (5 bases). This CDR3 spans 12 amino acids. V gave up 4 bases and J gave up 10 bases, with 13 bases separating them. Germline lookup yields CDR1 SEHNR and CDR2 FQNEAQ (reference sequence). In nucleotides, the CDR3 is TGTGCCAGCAGCTACGGCGGTGGGGCAGCTTTCTTT. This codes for CASSYGGGAAFF.

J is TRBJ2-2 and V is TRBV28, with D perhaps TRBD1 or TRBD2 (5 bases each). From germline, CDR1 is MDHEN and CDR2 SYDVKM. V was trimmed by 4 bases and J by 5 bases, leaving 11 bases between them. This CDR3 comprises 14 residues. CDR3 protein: CASSSSGSTGELFF. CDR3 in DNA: TGTGCCAGCAGTTCCTCAGGGAGTACCGGGGAGCTGTTTTTT. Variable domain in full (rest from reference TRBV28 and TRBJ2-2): DVKVTQSSRYLVKRTGEKVFLECVQDMDHENMFWYRQDPGLGLRLIYFSYDVKMKEKGDIPEGYSVSREKKERFSLILESASTNQTSMYLCASSSSGSTGELFFGEGSRLTVL.

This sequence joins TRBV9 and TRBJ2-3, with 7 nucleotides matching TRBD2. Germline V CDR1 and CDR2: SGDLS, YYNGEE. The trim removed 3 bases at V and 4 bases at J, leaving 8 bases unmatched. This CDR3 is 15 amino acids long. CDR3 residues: CASSARESGADTQYF. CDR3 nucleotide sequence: TGTGCCAGCAGCGCGCGGGAGTCCGGCGCAGATACGCAGTATTTT.

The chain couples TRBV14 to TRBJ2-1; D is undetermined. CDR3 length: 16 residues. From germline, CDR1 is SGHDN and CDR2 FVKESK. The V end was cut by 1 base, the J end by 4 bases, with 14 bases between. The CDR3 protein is CASSQVGLRRYNEQFF. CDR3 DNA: TGTGCCAGCAGCCAAGTAGGTCTTAGAAGATACAATGAGCAGTTCTTC. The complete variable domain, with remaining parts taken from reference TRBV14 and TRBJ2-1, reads EAGVTQFPSHSVIEKGQTVTLRCDPISGHDNLYWYRRVMGKEIKFLLHFVKESKQDESGMPNNRFLAERTGGTYSTLKVQPAELEDSGVYFCASSQVGLRRYNEQFFGPGTRLTVL.

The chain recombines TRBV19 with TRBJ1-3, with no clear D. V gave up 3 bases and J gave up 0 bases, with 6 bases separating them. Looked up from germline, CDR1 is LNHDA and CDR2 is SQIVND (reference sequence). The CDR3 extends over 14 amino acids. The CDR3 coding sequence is TGTGCCAGTAGTATTACAATCTCTGGAAACACCATATATTTT. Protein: CASSITISGNTIYF.

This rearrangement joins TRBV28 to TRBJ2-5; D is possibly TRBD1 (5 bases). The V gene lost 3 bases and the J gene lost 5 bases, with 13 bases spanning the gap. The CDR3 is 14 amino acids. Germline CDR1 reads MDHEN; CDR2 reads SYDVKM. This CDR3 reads CASSFHRGSETQYF. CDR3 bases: TGTGCCAGCAGTTTTCATAGGGGTTCGGAGACCCAGTACTTC. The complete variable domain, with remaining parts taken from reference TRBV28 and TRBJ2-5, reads DVKVTQSSRYLVKRTGEKVFLECVQDMDHENMFWYRQDPGLGLRLIYFSYDVKMKEKGDIPEGYSVSREKKERFSLILESASTNQTSMYLCASSFHRGSETQYFGPGTRLLVL.

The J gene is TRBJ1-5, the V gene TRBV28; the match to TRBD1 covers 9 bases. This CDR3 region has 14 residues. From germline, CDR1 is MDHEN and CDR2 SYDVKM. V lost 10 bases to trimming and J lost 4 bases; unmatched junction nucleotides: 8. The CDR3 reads CATIAGTGNQPQHF. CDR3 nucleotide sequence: TGTGCCACCATTGCCGGGACAGGGAATCAGCCCCAGCATTTT.

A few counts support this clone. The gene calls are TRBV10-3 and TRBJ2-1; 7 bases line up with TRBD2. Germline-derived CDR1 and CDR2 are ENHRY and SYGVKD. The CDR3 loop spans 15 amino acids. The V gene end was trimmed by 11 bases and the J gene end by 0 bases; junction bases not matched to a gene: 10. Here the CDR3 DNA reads TGTGCCTTGTCAGCGGGGCAGAGCTCCTACAATGAGCAGTTCTTC. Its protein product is CALSAGQSSYNEQFF.

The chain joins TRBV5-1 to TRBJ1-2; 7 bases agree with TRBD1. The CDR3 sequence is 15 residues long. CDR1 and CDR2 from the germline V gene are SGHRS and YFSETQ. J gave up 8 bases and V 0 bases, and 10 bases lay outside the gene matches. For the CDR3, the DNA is TGCGCCAGCAGCTTGGGGACAGGAGACTTTTGGGGCTACACCTTC. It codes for CASSLGTGDFWGYTF.

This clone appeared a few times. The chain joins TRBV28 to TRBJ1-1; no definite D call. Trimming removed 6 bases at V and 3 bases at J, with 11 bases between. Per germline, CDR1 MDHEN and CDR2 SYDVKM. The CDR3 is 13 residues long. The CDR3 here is CASRVDVHTEAFF. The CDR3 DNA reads TGTGCCAGCAGGGTTGACGTACACACTGAAGCTTTCTTT.

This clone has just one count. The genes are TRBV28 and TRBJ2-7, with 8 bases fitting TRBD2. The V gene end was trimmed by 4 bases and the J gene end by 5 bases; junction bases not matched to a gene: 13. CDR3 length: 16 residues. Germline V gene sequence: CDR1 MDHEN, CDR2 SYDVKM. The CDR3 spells CASSSSRRGDRDEQYF. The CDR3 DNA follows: TGTGCCAGCAGTTCCTCCCGGCGGGGGGATCGGGACGAGCAGTACTTC.

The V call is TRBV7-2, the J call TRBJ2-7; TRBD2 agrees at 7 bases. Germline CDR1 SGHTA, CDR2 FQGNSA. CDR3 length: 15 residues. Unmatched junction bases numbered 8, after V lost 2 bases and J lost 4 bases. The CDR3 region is CASSLFRGVEYEQYF. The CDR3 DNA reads TGTGCCAGCAGCTTATTCCGGGGGGTTGAGTACGAGCAGTACTTC.

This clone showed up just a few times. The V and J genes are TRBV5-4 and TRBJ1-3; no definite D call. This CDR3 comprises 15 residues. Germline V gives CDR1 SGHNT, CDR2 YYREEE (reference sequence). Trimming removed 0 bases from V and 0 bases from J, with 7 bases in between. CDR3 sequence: CASSLEGSSGNTIYF. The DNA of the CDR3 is TGTGCCAGCAGCTTGGAAGGAAGCTCTGGAAACACCATATATTTT. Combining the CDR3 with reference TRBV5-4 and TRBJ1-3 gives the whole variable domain ETGVTQSPTHLIKTRGQQVTLRCSSQSGHNTVSWYQQALGQGPQFIFQYYREEENGRGNFPPRFSGLQFPNYSSELNVNALELDDSALYLCASSLEGSSGNTIYFGEGSWLTVV.

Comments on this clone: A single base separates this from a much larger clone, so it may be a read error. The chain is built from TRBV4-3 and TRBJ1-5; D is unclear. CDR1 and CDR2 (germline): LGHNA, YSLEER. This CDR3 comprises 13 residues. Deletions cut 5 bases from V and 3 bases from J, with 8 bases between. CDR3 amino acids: CASSKTINQPQHF. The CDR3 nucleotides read TGCGCCAGCAGCAAAACGATCAATCAGCCCCAGCATTTT.

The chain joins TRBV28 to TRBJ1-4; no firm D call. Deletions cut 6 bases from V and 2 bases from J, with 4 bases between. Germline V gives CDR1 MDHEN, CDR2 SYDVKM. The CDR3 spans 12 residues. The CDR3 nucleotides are TGTGCCAGCAGGAAGACTAATGAAAAACTGTTTTTT. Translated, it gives CASRKTNEKLFF.

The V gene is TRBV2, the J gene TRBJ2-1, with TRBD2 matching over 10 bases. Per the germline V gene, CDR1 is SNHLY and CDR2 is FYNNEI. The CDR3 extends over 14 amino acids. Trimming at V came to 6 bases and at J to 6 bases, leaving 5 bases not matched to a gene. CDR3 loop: CASSGAGGVNEQFF. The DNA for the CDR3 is TGTGCCAGCAGCGGAGCGGGAGGGGTCAATGAGCAGTTCTTC. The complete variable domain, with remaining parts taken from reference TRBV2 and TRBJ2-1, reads EPEVTQTPSHQVTQMGQEVILRCVPISNHLYFYWYRQILGQKVEFLVSFYNNEISEKSEIFDDQFSVERPDGSNFTLKIRSTKLEDSAMYFCASSGAGGVNEQFFGPGTRLTVL.

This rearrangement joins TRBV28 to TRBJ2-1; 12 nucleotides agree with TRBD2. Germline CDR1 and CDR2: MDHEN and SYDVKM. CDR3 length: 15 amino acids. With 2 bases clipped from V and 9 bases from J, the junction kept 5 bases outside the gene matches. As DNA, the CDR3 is TGTGCCAGCAGTTTAATTTCTAGCGGGAGGGGTGAGCAGTTCTTC. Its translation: CASSLISSGRGEQFF.

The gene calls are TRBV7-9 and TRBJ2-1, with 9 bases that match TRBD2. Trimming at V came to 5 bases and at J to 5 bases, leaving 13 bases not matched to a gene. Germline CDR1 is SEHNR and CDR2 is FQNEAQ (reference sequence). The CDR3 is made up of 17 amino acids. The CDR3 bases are TGTGCCAGCAGCCCGAGGGGTTTGACTAGCGGACACAATGAGCAGTTCTTC. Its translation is CASSPRGLTSGHNEQFF.

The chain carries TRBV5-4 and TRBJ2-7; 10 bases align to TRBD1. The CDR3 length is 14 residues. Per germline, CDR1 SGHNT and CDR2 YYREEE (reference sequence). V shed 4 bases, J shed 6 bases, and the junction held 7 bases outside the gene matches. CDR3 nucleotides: TGTGCCAGCAGCGTCGGGACAGGGGTGTTCGAGCAGTACTTC. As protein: CASSVGTGVFEQYF.

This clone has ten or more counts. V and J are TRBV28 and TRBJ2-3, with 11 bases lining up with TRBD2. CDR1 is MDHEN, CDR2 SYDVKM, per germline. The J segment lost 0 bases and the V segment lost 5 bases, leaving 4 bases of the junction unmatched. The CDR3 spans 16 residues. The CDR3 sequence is CASSLTSGESTDTQYF. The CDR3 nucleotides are TGTGCCAGCAGTCTGACTAGCGGGGAGAGCACAGATACGCAGTATTTT. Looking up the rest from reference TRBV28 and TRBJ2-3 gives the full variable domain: DVKVTQSSRYLVKRTGEKVFLECVQDMDHENMFWYRQDPGLGLRLIYFSYDVKMKEKGDIPEGYSVSREKKERFSLILESASTNQTSMYLCASSLTSGESTDTQYFGPGTRLTVL.